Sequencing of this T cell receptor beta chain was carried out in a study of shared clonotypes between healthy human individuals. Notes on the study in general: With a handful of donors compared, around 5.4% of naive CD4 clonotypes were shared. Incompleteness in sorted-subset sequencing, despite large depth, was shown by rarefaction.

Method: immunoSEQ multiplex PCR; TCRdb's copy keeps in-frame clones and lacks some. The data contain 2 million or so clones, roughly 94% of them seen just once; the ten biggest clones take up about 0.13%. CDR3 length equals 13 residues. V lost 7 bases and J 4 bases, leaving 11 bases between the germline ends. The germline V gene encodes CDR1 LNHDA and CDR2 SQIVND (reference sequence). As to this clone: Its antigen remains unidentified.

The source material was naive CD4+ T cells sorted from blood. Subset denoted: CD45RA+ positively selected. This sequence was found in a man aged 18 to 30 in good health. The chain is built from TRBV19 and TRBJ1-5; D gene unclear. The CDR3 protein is CASTESLNQPQHF. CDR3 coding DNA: TGTGCCAGTACAGAGTCTCTTAATCAGCCCCAGCATTTT.